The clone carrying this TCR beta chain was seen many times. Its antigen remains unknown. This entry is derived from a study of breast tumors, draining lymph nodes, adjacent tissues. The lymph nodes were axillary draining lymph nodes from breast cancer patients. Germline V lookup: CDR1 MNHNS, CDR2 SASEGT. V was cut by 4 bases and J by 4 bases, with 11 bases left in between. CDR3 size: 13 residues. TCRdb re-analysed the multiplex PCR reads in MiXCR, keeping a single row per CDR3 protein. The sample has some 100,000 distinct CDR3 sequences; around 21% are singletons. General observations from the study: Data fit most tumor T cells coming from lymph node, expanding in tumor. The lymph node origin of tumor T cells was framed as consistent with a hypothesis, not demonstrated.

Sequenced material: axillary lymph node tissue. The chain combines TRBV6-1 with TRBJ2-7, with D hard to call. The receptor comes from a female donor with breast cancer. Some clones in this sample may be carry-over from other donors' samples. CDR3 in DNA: TGTGCCAGCAGTGCGCACGGCGAATACGAGCAGTACTTC. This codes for CASSAHGEYEQYF.